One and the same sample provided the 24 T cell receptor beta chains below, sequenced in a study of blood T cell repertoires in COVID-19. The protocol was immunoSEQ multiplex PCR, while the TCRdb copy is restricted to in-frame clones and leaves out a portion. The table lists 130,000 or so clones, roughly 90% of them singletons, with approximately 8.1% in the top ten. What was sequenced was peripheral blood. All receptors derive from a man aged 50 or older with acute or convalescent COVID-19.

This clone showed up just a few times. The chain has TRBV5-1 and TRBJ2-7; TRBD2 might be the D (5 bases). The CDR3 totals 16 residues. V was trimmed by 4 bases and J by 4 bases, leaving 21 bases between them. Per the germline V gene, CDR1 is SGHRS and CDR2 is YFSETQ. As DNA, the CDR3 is TGCGCCAGCAGCCCTGGGGTGATAGGAGGTGGGTACGAGCAGTACTTC. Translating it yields CASSPGVIGGGYEQYF.

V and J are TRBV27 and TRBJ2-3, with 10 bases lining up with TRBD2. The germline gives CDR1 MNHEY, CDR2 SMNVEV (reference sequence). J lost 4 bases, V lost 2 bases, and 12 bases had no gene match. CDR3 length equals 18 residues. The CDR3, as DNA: TGTGCCAGCAGTTTAAGGATTAGCGGGAGGCCAGGGGCAGATACGCAGTATTTT. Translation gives CASSLRISGRPGADTQYF.

Here the CDR3 reads CASSPWGQGANYGYTF. For the CDR3, the DNA is TGTGCCAGCAGCCCCTGGGGACAGGGCGCTAACTATGGCTACACCTTC. The rearrangement joins TRBV3-1 (or the pseudogene TRBV3-2) to TRBJ1-2; 9 bases are a match to TRBD1. CDR3 length: 16 residues. Germline V gene sequence: CDR1 LGHDT, CDR2 YNNKEL (reference sequence). J was trimmed by 0 bases and V by 4 bases; bases with no gene match: 6.

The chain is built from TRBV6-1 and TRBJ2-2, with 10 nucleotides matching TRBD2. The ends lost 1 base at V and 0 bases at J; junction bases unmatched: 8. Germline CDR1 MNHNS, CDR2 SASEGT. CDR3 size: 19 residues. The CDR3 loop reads CASSEVLLAGTANTGELFF. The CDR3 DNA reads TGTGCCAGCAGTGAAGTACTACTAGCGGGAACTGCGAACACCGGGGAGCTGTTTTTT.

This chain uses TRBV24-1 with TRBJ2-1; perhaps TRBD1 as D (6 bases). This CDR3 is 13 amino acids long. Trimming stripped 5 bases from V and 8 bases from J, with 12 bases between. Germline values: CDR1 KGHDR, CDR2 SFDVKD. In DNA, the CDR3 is TGTGCCACCAGTGGGTCACAGGGCCATGAGCAGTTCTTC. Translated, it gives CATSGSQGHEQFF.

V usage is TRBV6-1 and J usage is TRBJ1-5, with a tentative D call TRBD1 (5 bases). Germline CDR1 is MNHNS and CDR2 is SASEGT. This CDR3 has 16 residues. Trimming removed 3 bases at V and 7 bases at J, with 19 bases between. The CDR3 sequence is CASSDYGLGGEQPQHF. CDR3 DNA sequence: TGTGCCAGCAGTGACTACGGCCTGGGGGGGGAACAGCCCCAGCATTTT.

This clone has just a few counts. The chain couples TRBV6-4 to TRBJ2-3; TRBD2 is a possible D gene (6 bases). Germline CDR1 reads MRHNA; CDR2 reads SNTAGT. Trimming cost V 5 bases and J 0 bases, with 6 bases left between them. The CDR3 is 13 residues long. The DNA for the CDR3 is TGTGCCAGCAGTAGCGGGAGCACAGATACGCAGTATTTT. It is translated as CASSSGSTDTQYF.

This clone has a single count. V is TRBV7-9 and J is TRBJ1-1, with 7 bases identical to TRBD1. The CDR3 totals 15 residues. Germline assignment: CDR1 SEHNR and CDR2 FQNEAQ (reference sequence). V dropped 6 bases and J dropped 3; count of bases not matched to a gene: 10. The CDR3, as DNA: TGTGCCAGCAGACCTCAAACAGGGGTGTACACTGAAGCTTTCTTT. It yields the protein CASRPQTGVYTEAFF.

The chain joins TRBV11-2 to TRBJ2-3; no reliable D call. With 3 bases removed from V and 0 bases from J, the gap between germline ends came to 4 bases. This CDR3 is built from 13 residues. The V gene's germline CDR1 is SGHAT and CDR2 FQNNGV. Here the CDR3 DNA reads TGTGCCAGCAGCTTTATCAGCACAGATACGCAGTATTTT. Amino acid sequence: CASSFISTDTQYF. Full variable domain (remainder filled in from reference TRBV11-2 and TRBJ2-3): EAGVAQSPRYKIIEKRQSVAFWCNPISGHATLYWYQQILGQGPKLLIQFQNNGVVDDSQLPKDRFSAERLKGVDSTLKIQPAKLEDSAVYLCASSFISTDTQYFGPGTRLTVL.

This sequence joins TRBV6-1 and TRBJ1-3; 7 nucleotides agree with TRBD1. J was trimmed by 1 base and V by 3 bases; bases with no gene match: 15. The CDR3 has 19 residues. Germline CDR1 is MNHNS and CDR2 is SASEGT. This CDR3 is CASSDHYRGRVLSGNTIYF. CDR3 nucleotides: TGTGCCAGCAGTGATCACTACAGGGGCCGGGTTTTATCTGGAAACACCATATATTTT.

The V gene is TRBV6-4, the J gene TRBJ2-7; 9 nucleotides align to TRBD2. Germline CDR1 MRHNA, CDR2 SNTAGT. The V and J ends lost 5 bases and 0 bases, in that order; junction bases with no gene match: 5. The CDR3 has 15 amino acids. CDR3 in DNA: TGTGCCAGCAGTTTCCTAGCGGGAAGCTCCTACGAGCAGTACTTC. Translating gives CASSFLAGSSYEQYF.

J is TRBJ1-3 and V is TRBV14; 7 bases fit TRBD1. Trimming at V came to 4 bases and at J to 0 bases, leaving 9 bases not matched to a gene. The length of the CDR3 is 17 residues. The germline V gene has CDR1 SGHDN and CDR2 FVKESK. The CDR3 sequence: CASSRNRGTASGNTIYF. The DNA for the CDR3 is TGTGCCAGCAGCCGAAACAGGGGCACAGCCTCTGGAAACACCATATATTTT. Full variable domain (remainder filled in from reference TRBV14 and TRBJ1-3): EAGVTQFPSHSVIEKGQTVTLRCDPISGHDNLYWYRRVMGKEIKFLLHFVKESKQDESGMPNNRFLAERTGGTYSTLKVQPAELEDSGVYFCASSRNRGTASGNTIYFGEGSWLTVV.

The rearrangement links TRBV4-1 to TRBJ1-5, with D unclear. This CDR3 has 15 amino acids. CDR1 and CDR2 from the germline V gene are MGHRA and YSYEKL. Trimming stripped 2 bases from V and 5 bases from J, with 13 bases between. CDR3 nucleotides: TGCGCCAGCAGCCAACTCCGGGTCCCCGATCAGCCCCAGCATTTT. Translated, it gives CASSQLRVPDQPQHF.

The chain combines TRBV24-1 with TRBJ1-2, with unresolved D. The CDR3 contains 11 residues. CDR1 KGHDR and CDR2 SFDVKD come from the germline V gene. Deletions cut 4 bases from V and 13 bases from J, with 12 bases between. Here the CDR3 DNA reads TGTGCCACCAGTGACCTCGGCGGACTCACCTTC. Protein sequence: CATSDLGGLTF.

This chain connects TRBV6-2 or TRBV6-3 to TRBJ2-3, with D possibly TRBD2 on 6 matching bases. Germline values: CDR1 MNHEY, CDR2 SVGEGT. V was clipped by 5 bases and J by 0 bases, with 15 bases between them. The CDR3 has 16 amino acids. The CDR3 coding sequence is TGTGCCAGCAGTCCAATTAGCGGCTGGAGCACAGATACGCAGTATTTT. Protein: CASSPISGWSTDTQYF.

In nucleotides, the CDR3 is TGTGCCAGCAGTCCACGATCGGGGGGGGAGTCACCCCTCCACTTT. As protein: CASSPRSGGESPLHF. The V call is TRBV2, the J call TRBJ1-6, with a tentative D call TRBD1 (5 bases). The V gene lost 5 bases and the J gene lost 10 bases, with 18 bases spanning the gap. Germline V gene lookup returns CDR1 SNHLY and CDR2 FYNNEI. The CDR3 extends over 15 amino acids.

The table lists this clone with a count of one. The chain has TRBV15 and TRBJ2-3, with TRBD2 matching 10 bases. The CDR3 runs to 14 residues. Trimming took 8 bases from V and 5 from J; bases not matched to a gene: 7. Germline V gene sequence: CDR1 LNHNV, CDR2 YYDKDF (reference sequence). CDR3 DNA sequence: TGTGCCACCTCTACTAGCGGGAATCGAGATACGCAGTATTTT. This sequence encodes CATSTSGNRDTQYF. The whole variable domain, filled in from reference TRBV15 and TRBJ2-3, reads DAMVIQNPRYQVTQFGKPVTLSCSQTLNHNVMYWYQQKSSQAPKLLFHYYDKDFNNEADTPDNFQSRRPNTSFCFLDIRSPGLGDTAMYLCATSTSGNRDTQYFGPGTRLTVL.

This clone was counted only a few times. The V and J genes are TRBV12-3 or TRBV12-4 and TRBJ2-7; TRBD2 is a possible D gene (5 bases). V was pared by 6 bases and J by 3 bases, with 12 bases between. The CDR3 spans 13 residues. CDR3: CASSRDYFYEQYF. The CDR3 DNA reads TGTGCCAGCAGCCGGGATTACTTCTACGAGCAGTACTTC.

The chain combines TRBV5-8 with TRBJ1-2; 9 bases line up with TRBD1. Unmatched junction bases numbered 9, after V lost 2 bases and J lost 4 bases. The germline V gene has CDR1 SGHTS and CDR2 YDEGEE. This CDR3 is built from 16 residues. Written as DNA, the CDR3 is TGTGCCAGCAGCTTTTCCGGGACAGGGTGGAGCTATGGCTACACCTTC. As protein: CASSFSGTGWSYGYTF.

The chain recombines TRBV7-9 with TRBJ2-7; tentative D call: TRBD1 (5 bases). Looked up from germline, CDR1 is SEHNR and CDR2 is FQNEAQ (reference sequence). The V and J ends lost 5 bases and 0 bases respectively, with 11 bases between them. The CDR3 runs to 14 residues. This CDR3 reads CASSHQGNSYEQYF. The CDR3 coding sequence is TGTGCCAGCAGCCATCAGGGCAACTCCTACGAGCAGTACTTC.

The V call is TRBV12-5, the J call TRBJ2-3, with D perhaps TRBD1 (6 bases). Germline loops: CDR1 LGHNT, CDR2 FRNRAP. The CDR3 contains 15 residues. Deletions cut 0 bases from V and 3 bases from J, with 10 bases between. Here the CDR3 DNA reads TGTGCTAGTGGTTTGGTTGGCAGGGGTACAGATACGCAGTATTTT. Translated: CASGLVGRGTDTQYF.

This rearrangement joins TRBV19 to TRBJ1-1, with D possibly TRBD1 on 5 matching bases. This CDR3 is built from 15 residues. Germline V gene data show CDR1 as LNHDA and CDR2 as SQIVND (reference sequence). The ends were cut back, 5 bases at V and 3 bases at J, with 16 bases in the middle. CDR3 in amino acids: CASSPPGRGDTEAFF. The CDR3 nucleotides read TGTGCCAGTAGTCCCCCGGGGCGGGGTGACACTGAAGCTTTCTTT.

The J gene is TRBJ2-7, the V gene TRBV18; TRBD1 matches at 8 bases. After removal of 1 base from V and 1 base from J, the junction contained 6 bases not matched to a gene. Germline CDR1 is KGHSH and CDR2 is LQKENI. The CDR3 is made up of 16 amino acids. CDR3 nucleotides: TGTGCCAGCTCACCACTCCAGGGGGCCGGGTCCTACGAGCAGTACTTC. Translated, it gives CASSPLQGAGSYEQYF.

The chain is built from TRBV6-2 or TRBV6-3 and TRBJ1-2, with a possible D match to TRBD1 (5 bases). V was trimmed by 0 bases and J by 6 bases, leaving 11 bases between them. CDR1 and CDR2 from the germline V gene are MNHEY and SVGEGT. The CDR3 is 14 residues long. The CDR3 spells CASSYSTEGHGYTF. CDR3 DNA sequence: TGTGCCAGCAGTTACTCGACGGAGGGGCATGGCTACACCTTC.